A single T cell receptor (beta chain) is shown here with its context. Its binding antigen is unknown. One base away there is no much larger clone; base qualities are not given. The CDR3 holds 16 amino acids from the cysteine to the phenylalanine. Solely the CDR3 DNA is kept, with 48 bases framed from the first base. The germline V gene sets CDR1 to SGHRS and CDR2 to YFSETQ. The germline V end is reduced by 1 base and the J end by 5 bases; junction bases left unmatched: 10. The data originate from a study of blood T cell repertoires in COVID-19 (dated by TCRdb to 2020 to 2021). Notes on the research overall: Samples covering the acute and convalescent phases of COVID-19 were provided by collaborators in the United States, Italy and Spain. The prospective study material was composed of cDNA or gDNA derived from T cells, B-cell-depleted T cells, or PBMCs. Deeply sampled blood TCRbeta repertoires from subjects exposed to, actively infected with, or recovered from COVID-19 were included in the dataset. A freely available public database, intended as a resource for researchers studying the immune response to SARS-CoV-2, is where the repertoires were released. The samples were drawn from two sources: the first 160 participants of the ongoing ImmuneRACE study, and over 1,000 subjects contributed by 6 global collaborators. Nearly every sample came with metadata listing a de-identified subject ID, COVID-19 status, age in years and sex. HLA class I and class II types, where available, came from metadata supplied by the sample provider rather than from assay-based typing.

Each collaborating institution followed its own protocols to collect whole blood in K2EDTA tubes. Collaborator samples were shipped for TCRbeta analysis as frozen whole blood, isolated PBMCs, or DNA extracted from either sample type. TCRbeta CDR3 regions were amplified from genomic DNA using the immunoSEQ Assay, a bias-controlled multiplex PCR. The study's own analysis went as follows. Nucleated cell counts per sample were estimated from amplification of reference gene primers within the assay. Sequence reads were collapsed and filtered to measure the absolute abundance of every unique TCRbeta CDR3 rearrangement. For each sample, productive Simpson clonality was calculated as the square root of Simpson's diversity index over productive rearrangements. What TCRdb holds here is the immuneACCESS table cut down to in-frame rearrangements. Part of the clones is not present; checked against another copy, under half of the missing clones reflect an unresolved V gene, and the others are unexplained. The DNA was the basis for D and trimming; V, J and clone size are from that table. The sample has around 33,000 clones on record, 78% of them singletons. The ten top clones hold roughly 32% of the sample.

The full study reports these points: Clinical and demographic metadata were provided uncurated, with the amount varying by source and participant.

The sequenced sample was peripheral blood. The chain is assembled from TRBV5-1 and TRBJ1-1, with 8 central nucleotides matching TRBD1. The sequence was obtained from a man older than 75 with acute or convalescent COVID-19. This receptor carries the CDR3 CASSLIPGGGLTEAFF. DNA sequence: TGCGCCAGCAGCTTGATCCCAGGGGGCGGATTGACTGAAGCTTTCTTT.